This T cell receptor (beta chain) was captured in a study of T cells after yellow fever vaccination. The CDR3 has 14 amino acids. The germline V and J ends were trimmed by 0 bases and 4 bases, with 10 bases remaining between them. Per germline, CDR1 SGHDN and CDR2 FVKESK. A process of 5'RACE template switching, which added a universal primer site and UMIs, was used to make TCR cDNA. TCRdb re-called the 5' RACE reads with MiXCR, one entry per CDR3 protein. The table lists approximately 110,000 distinct CDR3 sequences, under 9% of them singletons. The V call is TRBV14, the J call TRBJ2-7; TRBD2 might be the D (5 bases). This sequence originates from a man under 40 who received the YFV17D yellow fever vaccine. This material consisted of CD8+ T cells sorted from PBMCs, taken 45 days after the yellow fever booster vaccination. In DNA, the CDR3 is TGTGCCAGCAGCCAAGAATTAGGAGGATACGAGCAGTACTTC. This encodes CASSQELGGYEQYF.